A single T cell receptor (beta chain) is shown here with its context. Its antigen is unidentified. These data originate in a study of shared clonotypes between healthy human individuals. The overall study: Donors had three CD4 naive, three CD4 memory, two CD8 naive and one CD8 memory plate apiece. General observations from the study: Rarefaction showed that sequencing of sorted subsets was incomplete (despite large depth).

Clones were sequenced by immunoSEQ multiplex PCR, and TCRdb holds only the in-frame ones, with some missing. The table has about 2.1 million clones, 85% to 95% seen once. Trimming removed 4 bases at V and 0 bases at J, with 13 bases between. The CDR3 is made up of 16 amino acids. Germline values: CDR1 SGDLS, CDR2 YYNGEE. Only CD45RO-negative cells positively selected for CCR7 counted as naive CD8 cells, so terminally differentiated effector memory CD45RA+ cells were excluded. Donors were healthy HIV-negative adults without recently reported acute infections or vaccinations. The TCR comes from a man aged 18-30 years in good health. Some clones in this sample may be carry-over from other donors' samples. The chain combines TRBV9 with TRBJ2-2; D remains unclear. The sample was naive CD8+ T cells from PBMCs. CDR3 loop: CASSPNGVPNTGELFF. In DNA, the CDR3 is TGTGCCAGCAGCCCAAATGGGGTCCCGAACACCGGGGAGCTGTTTTTT. Looking up the rest from reference TRBV9 and TRBJ2-2 gives the full variable domain: DSGVTQTPKHLITATGQRVTLRCSPRSGDLSVYWYQQSLDQGLQFLIQYYNGEERAKGNILERFSAQQFPDLHSELNLSSLELGDSALYFCASSPNGVPNTGELFFGEGSRLTVL.